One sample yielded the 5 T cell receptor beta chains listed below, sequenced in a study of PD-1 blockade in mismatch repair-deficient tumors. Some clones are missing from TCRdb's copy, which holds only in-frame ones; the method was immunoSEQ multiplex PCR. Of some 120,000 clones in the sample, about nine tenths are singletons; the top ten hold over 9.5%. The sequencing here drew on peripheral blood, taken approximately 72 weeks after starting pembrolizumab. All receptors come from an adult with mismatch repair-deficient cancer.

The CDR3 bases are TGCGCCAGCAGCCATCGACCGGGCCTCGACGCTTACAATGAGCAGTTCTTC. Translated: CASSHRPGLDAYNEQFF. The chain is built from TRBV4-1 and TRBJ2-1; D remains ambiguous. This CDR3 has 17 amino acids. The germline V gene encodes CDR1 MGHRA and CDR2 YSYEKL. Trimming removed 3 bases from V and 4 bases from J, with 19 bases in between.

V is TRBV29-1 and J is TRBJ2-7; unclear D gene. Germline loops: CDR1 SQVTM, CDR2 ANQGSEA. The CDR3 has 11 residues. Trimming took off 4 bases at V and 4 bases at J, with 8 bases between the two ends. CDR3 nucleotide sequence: TGCAGCGTTGTACAGCTATACGAGCAGTACTTC. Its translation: CSVVQLYEQYF.

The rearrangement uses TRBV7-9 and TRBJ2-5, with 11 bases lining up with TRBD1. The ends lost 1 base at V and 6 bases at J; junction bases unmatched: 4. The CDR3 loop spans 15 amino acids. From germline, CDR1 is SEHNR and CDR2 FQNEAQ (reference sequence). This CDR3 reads CASSLGTGGWKTQYF. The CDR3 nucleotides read TGTGCCAGCAGCTTAGGGACAGGGGGCTGGAAGACCCAGTACTTC.

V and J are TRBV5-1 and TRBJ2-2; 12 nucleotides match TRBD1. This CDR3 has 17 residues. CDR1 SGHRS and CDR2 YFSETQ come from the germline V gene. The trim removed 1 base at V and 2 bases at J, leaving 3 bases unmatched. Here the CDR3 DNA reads TGCGCCAGCAGCTTGCATGGGACAGGGGGCAACACCGGGGAGCTGTTTTTT. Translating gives CASSLHGTGGNTGELFF.

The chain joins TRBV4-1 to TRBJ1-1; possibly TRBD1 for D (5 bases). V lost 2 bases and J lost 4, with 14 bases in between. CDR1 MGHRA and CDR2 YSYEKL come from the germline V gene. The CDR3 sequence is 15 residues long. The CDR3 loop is CASSQLQGEGTEAFF. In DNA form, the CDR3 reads TGCGCCAGCAGCCAACTCCAGGGCGAGGGCACTGAAGCTTTCTTT.